The rows below give T cell receptor beta chains drawn from one sample of a study of neoadjuvant nivolumab and ipilimumab in lung cancer. Generated by immunoSEQ multiplex PCR, the TCRdb table keeps only in-frame clones and is missing some. The sample lists about 18,000 clones, 79% occurring once. This specimen consisted of tumor tissue, obtained after neoadjuvant nivolumab, alone or with ipilimumab, at or shortly before surgery. Receptors originate from an adult with non-small cell lung cancer. Each CDR3 is given with its conserved first and last residue. D genes are given only for firm matches. Clone size, where shown, is once, few, many, or a class for clones that have expanded.

>-|TRBV7-9|TRBJ2-3|-
CASSLGGGADTQYF
TGTGCCAGCAGCCTCGGAGGAGGTGCGGATACGCAGTATTTT
>-|TRBV30|TRBJ2-1|few
CAWSLWIKGNEQFF
TGTGCCTGGAGTCTTTGGATTAAGGGCAATGAGCAGTTCTTC
>-|TRBV6-6|TRBJ2-1|-
CASRSVSTEQFF
TGTGCCAGCAGAAGCGTCTCCACTGAGCAGTTCTTC
>TRBD1|TRBV25-1|TRBJ2-6|once
CASSASVGTGAGANVLTF
TGTGCCAGCAGTGCCTCCGTTGGGACAGGGGCTGGGGCCAACGTCCTGACTTTC
>-|TRBV5-6|TRBJ2-7|-
CASSWGGDRRSYEQYF
TGTGCCAGCAGCTGGGGGGGGGACAGGAGATCCTACGAGCAGTACTTC
>-|TRBV7-9|TRBJ2-5|-
CASSLRSWEETQYF
TGTGCCAGCAGCTTGCGTAGCTGGGAGGAGACCCAGTACTTC
>-|TRBV6-1|TRBJ2-5|once
CASSGGHSETQYF
TGTGCCAGCAGTGGGGGACACTCCGAGACCCAGTACTTC
>-|TRBV5-1|TRBJ2-3|medium-sized
CASSLGDTQYF
TGCGCCAGCAGCTTGGGTGATACGCAGTATTTT
>-|TRBV5-6|TRBJ1-1|-
CASSSYGRNTEAFF
TGTGCCAGCAGCTCTTATGGGAGGAACACTGAAGCTTTCTTT
>-|TRBV5-6|TRBJ1-6|-
CASSLSGNSPLHF
TGTGCCAGCAGCTTGTCGGGGAATTCACCCCTCCACTTT
>TRBD1|TRBV30|TRBJ2-1|-
CARTRDRADNEQFF
TGTGCTCGTACCCGGGACAGGGCCGACAATGAGCAGTTCTTC
>-|TRBV5-6|TRBJ1-1|-
CASSLGGKRRRAEAFF
TGTGCCAGCAGCTTGGGAGGGAAGAGAAGGAGAGCTGAAGCTTTCTTT
>-|TRBV5-6|TRBJ1-2|-
CASSVESYGYTF
TGTGCCAGCAGCGTAGAGTCCTATGGCTACACCTTC
>TRBD1|TRBV29-1|TRBJ2-1|-
CSVERQGAYNEQFF
TGCAGCGTTGAACGGCAGGGGGCCTACAATGAGCAGTTCTTC
>-|TRBV6-6|TRBJ1-6|-
CASSYRSNSPLHF
TGTGCCAGCAGTTACAGATCTAATTCACCCCTCCACTTT
>-|TRBV5-1|TRBJ2-5|-
CASSLEETQYF
TGCGCCAGCAGCTTGGAAGAGACCCAGTACTTC
>TRBD2|TRBV5-1|TRBJ2-1|-
CASSLVGGGADEQFF
TGCGCCAGCAGCTTGGTTGGCGGGGGGGCTGATGAGCAGTTCTTC
>-|TRBV27|TRBJ1-6|-
CASSLWTNSPLHF
TGTGCCAGCAGTCTCTGGACCAATTCACCCCTCCACTTT
>TRBD1|TRBV11-2|TRBJ2-1|-
CASSSGQINEQFF
TGTGCCAGCAGCTCGGGACAGATCAATGAGCAGTTCTTC
>-|TRBV5-1|TRBJ2-1|-
CASSLAGGVGTERPLQFF
TGCGCCAGCAGCTTGGCGGGCGGGGTGGGTACAGAGAGGCCCCTACAGTTCTTC
>TRBD2|TRBV5-1|TRBJ2-3|-
CASSDRTSGRTDTQYF
TGCGCCAGCAGCGACCGGACTAGCGGGCGCACAGATACGCAGTATTTT
>-|TRBV6-6|TRBJ1-5|-
CASSYQGVGQPQHF
TGTGCCAGCAGTTATCAGGGAGTGGGTCAGCCCCAGCATTTT